What follows are 25 T cell receptor beta chains derived from one specimen sequenced in a study of radiotherapy plus CTLA-4 blockade in lung cancer. Repertoires were generated with immunoSEQ multiplex PCR, while TCRdb's copy carries only in-frame clones and drops some. Of some 30,000 clones in the sample, roughly 80% were seen once. Here the sequenced sample was peripheral blood, taken from a patient treated with radiotherapy plus ipilimumab. Receptor source: a human donor with non-small cell lung cancer who had stable disease on radiotherapy plus ipilimumab.

This chain joins TRBV5-5 and TRBJ2-3; D is perhaps TRBD1 (6 bases). Trimming removed 0 bases at V and 0 bases at J, with 11 bases between. From germline, CDR1 is SGHKS and CDR2 YYEKEE (reference sequence). The CDR3 extends over 16 amino acids. The CDR3 region is CASSLEMTGSTDTQYF. In DNA form, the CDR3 reads TGTGCCAGCAGCTTGGAGATGACAGGCAGCACAGATACGCAGTATTTT.

J is TRBJ1-2 and V is TRBV28; no clear D gene. V gave up 6 bases and J gave up 4 bases, with 18 bases separating them. This CDR3 has 15 amino acids. Germline assignment: CDR1 MDHEN and CDR2 SYDVKM. CDR3 amino acids: CASSPAPLGSYGYTF. The CDR3 region has the DNA TGTGCCAGCAGCCCTGCCCCCCTCGGTTCCTATGGCTACACCTTC.

The chain carries TRBV19 and TRBJ2-5; 11 positions agree with TRBD2. Germline trimming cut 6 bases from V and 2 bases from J; bases unmatched to any gene: 14. This CDR3 comprises 18 residues. Germline CDR1 LNHDA, CDR2 SQIVND (reference sequence). The CDR3 nucleotides are TGTGCCAGTAGCCTACTACTAGCGGGGGCTATCGGACAAGAGACCCAGTACTTC. Translating gives CASSLLLAGAIGQETQYF. The full variable domain, its missing parts supplied by reference TRBV19 and TRBJ2-5, is DGGITQSPKYLFRKEGQNVTLSCEQNLNHDAMYWYRQDPGQGLRLIYYSQIVNDFQKGDIAEGYSVSREKKESFPLTVTSAQKNPTAFYLCASSLLLAGAIGQETQYFGPGTRLLVL.

CDR3 DNA sequence: TGTGCCAGCAGTCCGGTGGGGGGATGGAACACTGAAGCTTTCTTT. Protein sequence: CASSPVGGWNTEAFF. The chain carries TRBV27 and TRBJ1-1, with a possible D match to TRBD1 (5 bases). CDR3 size: 15 residues. The germline V gene encodes CDR1 MNHEY and CDR2 SMNVEV (reference sequence). Trimming took 5 bases from V and 1 from J, leaving 14 bases between them.

The V and J genes are TRBV7-9 and TRBJ1-1; tentatively, D is TRBD1 (5 bases). The germline CDR1 and CDR2 sequences are SEHNR and FQNEAQ (reference sequence). V was cut by 1 base and J by 7 bases, with 13 bases left in between. The CDR3 contains 14 residues. The CDR3 is CASSLVGAGFEAFF. The DNA of the CDR3 is TGTGCCAGCAGCTTAGTAGGCGCAGGGTTTGAAGCTTTCTTT.

The chain has TRBV11-2 and TRBJ1-5; 9 nucleotides line up with TRBD1. From germline, CDR1 is SGHAT and CDR2 FQNNGV. With V trimmed by 1 base and J by 7 bases, 5 bases remained unmatched. CDR3 length equals 15 residues. CDR3 in amino acids: CASSLGLGTGQPQHF. The CDR3 DNA reads TGTGCCAGCAGCTTAGGTCTTGGGACAGGGCAGCCCCAGCATTTT. Based on the CDR3 plus reference TRBV11-2 and TRBJ1-5, the full variable domain is EAGVAQSPRYKIIEKRQSVAFWCNPISGHATLYWYQQILGQGPKLLIQFQNNGVVDDSQLPKDRFSAERLKGVDSTLKIQPAKLEDSAVYLCASSLGLGTGQPQHFGDGTRLSIL.

The chain is built from TRBV2 and TRBJ2-3, with 10 bases identical to TRBD2. The CDR3 loop spans 14 amino acids. Germline V gives CDR1 SNHLY, CDR2 FYNNEI. CDR3 amino acids: CASGLAGVRDTQYF. The CDR3 region has the DNA TGTGCATCAGGCCTAGCGGGGGTTCGGGATACGCAGTATTTT.

This rearrangement joins TRBV5-1 to TRBJ1-5; possibly TRBD1 for D (5 bases). This CDR3 comprises 14 residues. Trimming removed 4 bases at V and 5 bases at J, with 13 bases between. The germline V gene has CDR1 SGHRS and CDR2 YFSETQ. The CDR3 loop reads CASSGDGPHQPQHF. CDR3 DNA sequence: TGCGCCAGCAGCGGGGACGGTCCGCATCAGCCCCAGCATTTT.

The chain joins TRBV5-1 to TRBJ1-6; no reliable D call. CDR3 length: 14 residues. CDR1 is SGHRS, CDR2 YFSETQ, per germline. Trimming shortened V by 6 bases and J by 5 bases, and 12 bases separated the two germline ends. As DNA, the CDR3 is TGCGCCAGCAAGAGGACGGTAGATAATTCACCCCTCCACTTT. Translating it yields CASKRTVDNSPLHF.

For this clone: The identical CDR3 is also encoded by other nucleotide sequences in the sample. The V and J genes are TRBV25-1 and TRBJ1-1, with a possible D match to TRBD1 (6 bases). This CDR3 is built from 12 residues. Germline loops: CDR1 MGHDK, CDR2 SYGVNS. Trimming shortened V by 5 bases and J by 14 bases, and 18 bases separated the two germline ends. The DNA for the CDR3 is TGTGCCAGCAGTTTGCGAGCCGGGGGGGCCTTCTTT. Its translation: CASSLRAGGAFF.

The chain couples TRBV5-1 to TRBJ2-1; 16 bases match TRBD2. In germline, CDR1 is SGHRS, CDR2 YFSETQ. CDR3 length: 18 residues. With V trimmed by 4 bases and J by 7 bases, 11 bases remained unmatched. The CDR3 protein is CASSATGTSGGAWNEQFF. In nucleotides, the CDR3 is TGCGCCAGCAGCGCGACCGGGACTAGCGGGGGGGCTTGGAATGAGCAGTTCTTC.

This clone appeared once. The gene calls are TRBV5-1 and TRBJ1-2; TRBD1 aligns across 7 bases. The V gene end was trimmed by 3 bases and the J gene end by 8 bases; junction bases not matched to a gene: 10. Germline V lookup: CDR1 SGHRS, CDR2 YFSETQ. The length of the CDR3 is 14 residues. CDR3 sequence reads: CASSSQGDLSGYTF. For the CDR3, the DNA is TGCGCCAGCAGCTCTCAGGGGGATTTAAGCGGCTACACCTTC.

This clone was seen more than once but under ten times. This chain joins TRBV14 and TRBJ2-1; no clear D gene. Trimming took 1 base from V and 4 from J, leaving 8 bases between them. There are 14 residues in the CDR3. Per the germline V gene, CDR1 is SGHDN and CDR2 is FVKESK. The CDR3 region is CASSQALIYNEQFF. The DNA for the CDR3 is TGTGCCAGCAGCCAAGCGCTCATATACAATGAGCAGTTCTTC. Together with reference TRBV14 and TRBJ2-1, the CDR3 gives the full variable domain: EAGVTQFPSHSVIEKGQTVTLRCDPISGHDNLYWYRRVMGKEIKFLLHFVKESKQDESGMPNNRFLAERTGGTYSTLKVQPAELEDSGVYFCASSQALIYNEQFFGPGTRLTVL.

This sequence joins TRBV4-1 and TRBJ1-2, with TRBD1 identical over 9 bases. With V trimmed by 3 bases and J by 7 bases, 9 bases remained unmatched. Germline V gives CDR1 MGHRA, CDR2 YSYEKL. CDR3 size: 15 residues. The CDR3: CASSQAGTGFGGYTF. DNA of the CDR3: TGCGCCAGCAGCCAGGCCGGGACAGGGTTTGGTGGCTACACCTTC.

The V call is TRBV5-6, the J call TRBJ2-7; perhaps TRBD2 as D (6 bases). Germline V gene lookup returns CDR1 SGHDT and CDR2 YYEEEE. The CDR3 is 16 amino acids. The germline V and J ends were trimmed by 4 bases and 0 bases, with 17 bases remaining between them. CDR3 nucleotides: TGTGCCAGCAGCCCTCCGGGACTCCTGAGCTCCTACGAGCAGTACTTC. Protein sequence: CASSPPGLLSSYEQYF.

This chain connects TRBV2 to TRBJ1-3, with D uncertain. The CDR3 runs 14 residues. Deletions cut 8 bases from V and 1 base from J, with 12 bases between. Germline CDR1 and CDR2: SNHLY and FYNNEI. This CDR3 reads CASATAVSGNTIYF. DNA of the CDR3: TGTGCCAGCGCCACAGCAGTTTCTGGAAACACCATATATTTT.

The chain uses TRBV5-1 and TRBJ1-4; TRBD1 is a possible D gene (5 bases). V was pared by 3 bases and J by 2 bases, with 14 bases between. CDR3 length: 16 residues. Germline-derived CDR1 and CDR2 are SGHRS and YFSETQ. The CDR3: CASSWDGVATNEKLFF. CDR3 sequence (DNA): TGCGCCAGCAGCTGGGACGGGGTTGCCACTAATGAAAAACTGTTTTTT. Variable domain in full (rest from reference TRBV5-1 and TRBJ1-4): KAGVTQTPRYLIKTRGQQVTLSCSPISGHRSVSWYQQTPGQGLQFLFEYFSETQRNKGNFPGRFSGRQFSNSRSEMNVSTLELGDSALYLCASSWDGVATNEKLFFGSGTQLSVL.

The chain employs TRBV5-1 and TRBJ1-1; 12 bases agree with TRBD1. Germline V CDR1 and CDR2: SGHRS, YFSETQ. This CDR3 has 16 residues. Germline trimming cut 2 bases from V and 2 bases from J; bases unmatched to any gene: 4. The CDR3 loop reads CASSFGTGGLNTEAFF. The DNA for the CDR3 is TGCGCCAGCAGCTTTGGGACAGGGGGCCTCAACACTGAAGCTTTCTTT.

This clone appeared a single time. This chain uses TRBV7-3 with TRBJ2-3; D uncertain. The ends were cut back, 1 base at V and 4 bases at J, with 12 bases in the middle. Germline V lookup: CDR1 SGHTA, CDR2 FQGTGA. This CDR3 is 15 amino acids long. CDR3 amino acids: CASSLNGLISDTQYF. The CDR3 DNA is TGTGCCAGCAGCTTAAATGGCTTGATATCAGATACGCAGTATTTT.

The chain links TRBV5-1 to TRBJ1-1; TRBD1 might be the D (5 bases). This CDR3 spans 16 amino acids. Germline CDR1 and CDR2: SGHRS and YFSETQ. Trimming took 4 bases from V and 4 from J, leaving 20 bases between them. DNA for the CDR3: TGCGCCAGCAGCCTGAACATAGGGGCGGGGCCCACTGAAGCTTTCTTT. This gives the protein CASSLNIGAGPTEAFF.

J is TRBJ1-5 and V is TRBV19; D possibly corresponds to TRBD1 (5 bases). There are 15 residues in the CDR3. CDR1 is LNHDA, CDR2 SQIVND, per germline (reference sequence). The ends were cut back, 5 bases at V and 1 base at J, with 12 bases in the middle. CDR3 residues: CASSFRRGSNQPQHF. CDR3 DNA sequence: TGTGCCAGTAGTTTCCGACGGGGCAGCAATCAGCCCCAGCATTTT. Based on the CDR3 plus reference TRBV19 and TRBJ1-5, the full variable domain is DGGITQSPKYLFRKEGQNVTLSCEQNLNHDAMYWYRQDPGQGLRLIYYSQIVNDFQKGDIAEGYSVSREKKESFPLTVTSAQKNPTAFYLCASSFRRGSNQPQHFGDGTRLSIL.

This clone was observed a handful of times. The CDR3 DNA sequence: TGCGCCAGCAGCTCTACAGGGTTACGGGATGAGCAGTTCTTC. Its translation is CASSSTGLRDEQFF. V gene TRBV5-1 combines with J gene TRBJ2-1; D is perhaps TRBD1 (6 bases). Between the trimmed V and J ends, which lost 3 bases and 8 bases, there was a span of 15 bases. CDR1 is SGHRS and CDR2 is YFSETQ in the germline V gene. CDR3 length: 14 residues. The whole variable domain, remainder taken from reference TRBV5-1 and TRBJ2-1, is KAGVTQTPRYLIKTRGQQVTLSCSPISGHRSVSWYQQTPGQGLQFLFEYFSETQRNKGNFPGRFSGRQFSNSRSEMNVSTLELGDSALYLCASSSTGLRDEQFFGPGTRLTVL.

The V call is TRBV25-1, the J call TRBJ1-1; D is unresolved. The CDR3 loop spans 13 amino acids. CDR1 and CDR2 from the germline V gene are MGHDK and SYGVNS. V was cut by 4 bases and J by 5 bases, with 11 bases left in between. The CDR3 sequence: CASSALGRTEAFF. The CDR3 DNA reads TGTGCCAGCAGTGCGTTAGGGAGAACTGAAGCTTTCTTT.

The CDR3 DNA reads TGTGCCAGCAGCTTAAGTTCCAGGGGGGCCAAAGAGACCCAGTACTTC. As protein: CASSLSSRGAKETQYF. The chain combines TRBV7-7 with TRBJ2-5; D might be TRBD1 (7 bases). In germline, CDR1 is SSHAT, CDR2 FNYEAQ (reference sequence). The CDR3 extends over 16 amino acids. V dropped 2 bases and J dropped 3 bases, with 16 bases sitting between them.

The gene calls are TRBV9 and TRBJ2-3, with D perhaps TRBD2 (6 bases). Germline V lookup: CDR1 SGDLS, CDR2 YYNGEE. V lost 2 bases to trimming and J lost 1 base, with 11 bases between them. The CDR3 extends over 15 amino acids. The CDR3 DNA is TGTGCCAGCAGCGTCCTAGCGTTAGGCACAGATACGCAGTATTTT. Translated, it gives CASSVLALGTDTQYF.